Presented here are 19 T cell receptor beta chains from one specimen sequenced in a study of OX40 agonist ivuxolimab in advanced cancers. Sequenced by immunoSEQ multiplex PCR; TCRdb stores in-frame clones only, minus some. In the table there are 35,000 to 55,000 clones, over 90% of which are singletons. The sequencing used CD4+ or CD8+ T cells sorted from blood, collected in a trial of the OX40 agonist ivuxolimab. Receptors were obtained from an adult with an advanced solid tumor such as melanoma, head and neck, liver or kidney cancer.

This chain connects TRBV29-1 to TRBJ2-1; D uncertain. Germline CDR1 reads SQVTM; CDR2 reads ANQGSEA. Between the trimmed V and J ends, which lost 3 bases and 9 bases, there was a span of 12 bases. The CDR3 loop spans 12 amino acids. CDR3 nucleotides: TGCAGCGTTGAGAGACCCATCTTTGAGCAGTTCTTC. Protein: CSVERPIFEQFF.

The chain combines TRBV7-8 with TRBJ2-7, with TRBD1 matching over 7 bases. The J segment lost 4 bases and the V segment lost 5 bases, leaving 8 bases of the junction unmatched. This CDR3 is 14 amino acids long. Germline V gives CDR1 SGHVS, CDR2 FQNEAQ. This CDR3 is CASSQLTGRYEQYF. The CDR3 nucleotides read TGTGCCAGCAGCCAGCTGACAGGGCGATACGAGCAGTACTTC. Using reference TRBV7-8 and TRBJ2-7 for the parts outside the CDR3, the full variable domain is GAGVSQSPRYKVAKRGQDVALRCDPISGHVSLFWYQQALGQGPEFLTYFQNEAQLDKSGLPSDRFFAERPEGSVSTLKIQRTQQEDSAVYLCASSQLTGRYEQYFGPGTRLTVT.

The chain joins TRBV9 to TRBJ2-2, with 9 bases that match TRBD2. CDR3 length equals 16 residues. The J segment lost 4 bases and the V segment lost 0 bases, leaving 4 bases of the junction unmatched. CDR1 is SGDLS and CDR2 is YYNGEE in the germline V gene. Here the CDR3 DNA reads TGTGCCAGCAGCGTAGAGCGGGAGGTGAGCACCGGGGAGCTGTTTTTT. Translating it yields CASSVEREVSTGELFF.

The V gene is TRBV29-1, the J gene TRBJ2-7; D unclear. Per germline, CDR1 SQVTM and CDR2 ANQGSEA. The CDR3 contains 12 residues. V lost 3 bases to trimming and J lost 0 bases, with 6 bases between them. DNA of the CDR3: TGCAGCGTTGAGAGCCGCTCCTACGAGCAGTACTTC. Translated: CSVESRSYEQYF.

V gene TRBV4-3 combines with J gene TRBJ2-7; the D gene could be TRBD1 or TRBD2 (5 bases each). The V end lost 0 bases, the J end lost 4 bases, and 13 bases lay between the germline ends. This CDR3 region has 15 residues. Germline lookup yields CDR1 LGHNA and CDR2 YSLEER. The CDR3 bases are TGCGCCAGCAGCCAAGATCGAGGCAGGGAGTACGAGCAGTACTTC. Translation: CASSQDRGREYEQYF.

CDR3 coding DNA: TGCAGCGCCAGGACAGGGGGCTTTTCTGGAAACACCATATATTTT. It translates to CSARTGGFSGNTIYF. The rearrangement joins TRBV29-1 to TRBJ1-3; 11 bases map to TRBD1. The CDR3 is 15 amino acids. After removal of 7 bases from V and 1 base from J, the junction contained 6 bases not matched to a gene. Looked up from germline, CDR1 is SQVTM and CDR2 is ANQGSEA.

The rearrangement uses TRBV27 and TRBJ1-3; no definite D call. The germline gives CDR1 MNHEY, CDR2 SMNVEV (reference sequence). Between the trimmed V and J ends, which lost 0 bases and 5 bases, there was a span of 5 bases. The length of the CDR3 is 13 residues. In DNA form, the CDR3 reads TGTGCCAGCAGTTTATCGGTCCGAAACACCATATATTTT. Its translation is CASSLSVRNTIYF.

The J gene is TRBJ2-1, the V gene TRBV5-4; D possibly matches TRBD1 or TRBD2 (5 bases each). Looked up from germline, CDR1 is SGHNT and CDR2 is YYREEE (reference sequence). The CDR3 covers 12 residues. Deletions cut 3 bases from V and 7 bases from J, with 8 bases between. The CDR3 nucleotides read TGTGCCAGCAGCTCGGGGCCGAATGAGCAGTTCTTC. Amino acid sequence: CASSSGPNEQFF.

This chain joins TRBV12-2 and TRBJ1-2; TRBD1 was called by the table and not checked on the DNA. TRBV12-2 is shown as a pseudogene. The CDR3 loop spans 15 amino acids. CDR3 sequence: CASPKSGGQFSGYTF. The CDR3 coding sequence is TGTGCAAGTCCCAAATCCGGGGGACAGTTCTCTGGCTACACCTTC.

The rearrangement joins TRBV6-1 to TRBJ1-2, with D unresolved. Germline CDR1 is MNHNS and CDR2 is SASEGT. Between the trimmed V and J ends, which lost 6 bases and 6 bases, there was a span of 17 bases. The CDR3 extends over 14 amino acids. The CDR3 DNA follows: TGTGCCAGCAGGCGAAGGTCGGGGTTCGATGGCTACACCTTC. Translation gives CASRRRSGFDGYTF.

The chain combines TRBV13 with TRBJ2-7, with 9 bases that match TRBD2. The germline V gene encodes CDR1 PRHDT and CDR2 FYEKMQ (reference sequence). V was pared by 1 base and J by 1 base, with 5 bases of the junction left unmatched. The length of the CDR3 is 16 residues. In DNA, the CDR3 is TGTGCCAGCAGCTTAGAGGGTAGCGGGAGATCCTACGAGCAGTACTTC. It codes for CASSLEGSGRSYEQYF.

The V and J genes are TRBV25-1 and TRBJ2-2; D unclear. Germline CDR1 and CDR2: MGHDK and SYGVNS. The length of the CDR3 is 16 residues. The V and J ends lost 2 bases and 6 bases respectively, with 16 bases between them. CDR3 sequence (DNA): TGTGCCAGCAGTGAAGAACAGTCCATTTATCCCGGGGAGCTGTTTTTT. It yields the protein CASSEEQSIYPGELFF.

The rearrangement joins TRBV5-6 to TRBJ1-2, with D maybe TRBD1 (6 bases). Trimming stripped 3 bases from V and 8 bases from J, with 17 bases between. CDR1 and CDR2 (germline): SGHDT, YYEEEE. The CDR3 spans 14 residues. As DNA, the CDR3 is TGTGCCAGCAGCTCAACGATCGGGACATTCGGCTACACCTTC. As protein: CASSSTIGTFGYTF. Looking up the rest from reference TRBV5-6 and TRBJ1-2 gives the full variable domain: DAGVTQSPTHLIKTRGQQVTLRCSPKSGHDTVSWYQQALGQGPQFIFQYYEEEERQRGNFPDRFSGHQFPNYSSELNVNALLLGDSALYLCASSSTIGTFGYTFGSGTRLTVV.

This chain connects TRBV9 to TRBJ1-5; D remains unclear. The germline V gene has CDR1 SGDLS and CDR2 YYNGEE. The CDR3 spans 13 residues. Trimming took off 7 bases at V and 4 bases at J, with 12 bases between the two ends. Here the CDR3 reads CASGEGSNQPQHF. CDR3 nucleotide sequence: TGTGCCAGCGGGGAGGGATCGAATCAGCCCCAGCATTTT.

The chain recombines TRBV5-6 with TRBJ2-1; D is perhaps TRBD1 (6 bases). Germline V CDR1 and CDR2: SGHDT, YYEEEE. The V and J ends lost 1 base and 3 bases respectively, with 11 bases between them. The CDR3 is 15 residues long. The CDR3 DNA sequence: TGTGCCAGCAGCTTGTCGGCAGGGGTCTACAATGAGCAGTTCTTC. Its translation is CASSLSAGVYNEQFF.

The chain couples TRBV9 to TRBJ2-7; D possibly matches TRBD1 or TRBD2 (6 bases each). This CDR3 is built from 15 residues. Germline V lookup: CDR1 SGDLS, CDR2 YYNGEE. With 4 bases removed from V and 3 bases from J, the gap between germline ends came to 17 bases. CDR3 sequence (DNA): TGTGCCAGCAGCCAGGGGTTAGCGGCAAGCTACGAGCAGTACTTC. Its translation is CASSQGLAASYEQYF.

The chain couples TRBV10-1 to TRBJ2-2, with D perhaps matching TRBD1 or TRBD2 (5 bases each). In germline, CDR1 is WNHNN, CDR2 SYGVQD (reference sequence). The germline V and J ends were trimmed by 2 bases and 0 bases, with 19 bases remaining between them. The length of the CDR3 is 19 residues. The CDR3 protein is CASSETLGTEAANTGELFF. The CDR3 DNA reads TGCGCCAGCAGTGAGACCTTAGGGACCGAAGCTGCGAACACCGGGGAGCTGTTTTTT.

V usage is TRBV5-6 and J usage is TRBJ2-7, with 7 nucleotides matching TRBD1. The CDR3 has 13 amino acids. J was trimmed by 5 bases and V by 0 bases; bases with no gene match: 2. Germline V gene lookup returns CDR1 SGHDT and CDR2 YYEEEE. The CDR3 protein is CASSLGGGDEQYF. The CDR3 coding sequence is TGTGCCAGCAGCTTGGGAGGGGGCGACGAGCAGTACTTC.

Here the CDR3 DNA reads TGTGCCAGCAGTGCGCGGACAGGGACCTCCTACGAGCAGTACTTC. This codes for CASSARTGTSYEQYF. The chain joins TRBV28 to TRBJ2-7; 8 bases agree with TRBD1. The CDR3 length is 15 residues. From germline, CDR1 is MDHEN and CDR2 SYDVKM. The V and J ends lost 5 bases and 0 bases, in that order; junction bases with no gene match: 6.